Detailed here is one TCR beta chain. Its target is not known. The data belong to a study of shared clonotypes between healthy human individuals. The V and J ends lost 3 bases and 3 bases, in that order; junction bases with no gene match: 4. The CDR3 runs 14 residues. Germline values: CDR1 SGHTA, CDR2 FQGTGA. Whole-study findings and limits: The researchers took only blood, and tissue repertoires probably look different.

Genomic DNA from each subset was divided evenly over several immunoSEQ plates. Approximately 30,000 T cell genomes (about 320 ng DNA) went into each PBMC replicate. Generated by immunoSEQ multiplex PCR, the TCRdb table keeps only in-frame clones and is missing some. The table shows about 480,000 clones, with around 79% occurring only once. The sequence was collected from a middle-aged woman in good health. Some clones in this sample may be carry-over from other donors' samples. The V gene is TRBV7-3, the J gene TRBJ2-7; TRBD1 matches at 8 bases. Source material: PBMCs. The CDR3 region is CASSFSTGGYEQYF. In DNA form, the CDR3 reads TGTGCCAGCAGCTTCTCCACAGGGGGCTACGAGCAGTACTTC.